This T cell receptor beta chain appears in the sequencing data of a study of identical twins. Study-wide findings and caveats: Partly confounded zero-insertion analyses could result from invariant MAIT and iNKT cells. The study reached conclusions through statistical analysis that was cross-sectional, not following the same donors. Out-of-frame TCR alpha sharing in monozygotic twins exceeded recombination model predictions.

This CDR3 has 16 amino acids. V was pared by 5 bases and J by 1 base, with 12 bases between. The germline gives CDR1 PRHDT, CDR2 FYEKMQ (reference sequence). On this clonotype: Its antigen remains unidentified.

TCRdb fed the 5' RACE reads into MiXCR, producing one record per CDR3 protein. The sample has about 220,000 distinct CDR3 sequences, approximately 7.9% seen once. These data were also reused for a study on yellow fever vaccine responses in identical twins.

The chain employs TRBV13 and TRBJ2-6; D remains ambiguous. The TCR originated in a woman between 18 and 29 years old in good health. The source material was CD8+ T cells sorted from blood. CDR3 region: CASSHHSSSGANVLTF. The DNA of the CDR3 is TGTGCCAGCAGCCACCATAGTAGTTCTGGGGCCAACGTCCTGACTTTC.